The present entry profiles one T cell receptor beta chain with its context. PCR was performed a second time for 7 to 11 cycles using a sample-barcoded 5' primer and a J-beta primer mix. TCRdb processed the 5' RACE reads anew with MiXCR; each CDR3 protein has one entry. The table records fewer than 700,000 distinct CDR3 sequences, around two fifths of them present only once. The data are from a study of blood T cells in healthy people across ages. Germline-derived CDR1 and CDR2 are LGHDT and YNNKEL (reference sequence). This CDR3 spans 12 amino acids. The material sequenced was blood. This TCR derives from a man aged 80 or over in good health. This chain uses TRBV3-1 with TRBJ2-1; unclear D gene. Matching the DNA end better, TRBJ2-7 makes the J call doubtful. CDR3: CASSQVDGGQYF. The CDR3 DNA follows: TGTGCCAGCAGCCAAGTCGACGGTGGGCAGTACTTC.